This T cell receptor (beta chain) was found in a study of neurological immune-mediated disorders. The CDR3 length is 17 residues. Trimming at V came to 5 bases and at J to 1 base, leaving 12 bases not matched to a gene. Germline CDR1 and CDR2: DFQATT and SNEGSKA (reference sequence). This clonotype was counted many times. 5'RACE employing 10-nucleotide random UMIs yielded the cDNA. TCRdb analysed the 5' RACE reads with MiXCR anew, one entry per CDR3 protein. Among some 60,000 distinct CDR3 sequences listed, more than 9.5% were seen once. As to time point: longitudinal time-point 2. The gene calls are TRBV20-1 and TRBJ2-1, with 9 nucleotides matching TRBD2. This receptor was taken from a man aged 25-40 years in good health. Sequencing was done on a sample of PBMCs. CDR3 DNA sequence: TGCAGTGCTCCCCTGGTTAGCGGGAGCTTTTCCTACAATGAGCAGTTCTTC. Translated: CSAPLVSGSFSYNEQFF.